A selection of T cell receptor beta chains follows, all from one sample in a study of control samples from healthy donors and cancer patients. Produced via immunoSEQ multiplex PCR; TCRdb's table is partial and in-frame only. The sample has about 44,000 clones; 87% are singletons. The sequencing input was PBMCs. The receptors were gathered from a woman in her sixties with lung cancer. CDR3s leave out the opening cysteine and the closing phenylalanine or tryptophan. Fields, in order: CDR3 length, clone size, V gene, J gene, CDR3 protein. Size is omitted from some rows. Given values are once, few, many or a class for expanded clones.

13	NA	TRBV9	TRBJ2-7	ASSVGLAETYEQY
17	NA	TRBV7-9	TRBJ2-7	ASSLGDSGSYGTVYEQY
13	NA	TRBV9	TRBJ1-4	ASSPRTGGGEKLF
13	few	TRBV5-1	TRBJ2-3	ASSTGLAGADTQY
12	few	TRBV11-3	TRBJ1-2	ASSLRAGGYGYT
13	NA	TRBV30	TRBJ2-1	AWISGLAGYNEQF
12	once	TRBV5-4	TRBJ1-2	ASSPPQGDYGYT
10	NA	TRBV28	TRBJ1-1	ASSLQGRYAF
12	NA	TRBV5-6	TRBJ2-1	ASSLDSYYNEQF
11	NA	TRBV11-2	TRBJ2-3	ASSFTGTDTQY
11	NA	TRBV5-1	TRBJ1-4	ASSQDTNEKLF
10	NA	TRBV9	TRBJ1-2	ASSVRNYGYT
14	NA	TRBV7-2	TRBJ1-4	ASSLGAGTVPEKLF
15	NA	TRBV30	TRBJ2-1	AWSSPRVLSSYNEQF
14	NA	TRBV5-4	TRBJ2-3	ASSPRTSGAFGGQY
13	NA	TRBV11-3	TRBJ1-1	ASSFLGFMNTEAF
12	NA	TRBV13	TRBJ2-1	ASSWTSGDREQF
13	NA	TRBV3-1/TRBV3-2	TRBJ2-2	ASSRKGLAPGELF
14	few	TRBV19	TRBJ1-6	ASSPAGGAGTPPLH
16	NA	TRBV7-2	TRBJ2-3	ASREGRGGLAKTDTQY
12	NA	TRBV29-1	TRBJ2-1	SPLVVESYNEQF
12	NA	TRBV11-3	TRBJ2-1	ASTQGTLYNEQF
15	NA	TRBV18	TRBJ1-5	ASSPPSGGLSNQPQH
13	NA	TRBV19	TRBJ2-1	ASRLGGAANNEQF
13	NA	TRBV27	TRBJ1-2	ASRTGQGTNYGYT
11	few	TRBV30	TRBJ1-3	ACPDREGNTIY
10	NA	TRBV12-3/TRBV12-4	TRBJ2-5	ASASGLETQY
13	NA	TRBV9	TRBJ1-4	ASSVDQGSNEKLF
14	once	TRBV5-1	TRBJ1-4	ASSLGAVATNEKLF
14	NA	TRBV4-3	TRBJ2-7	ASSQVEKAPAYEQY
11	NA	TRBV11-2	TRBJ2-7	ASSADRLYEQY